The T cell receptor beta chain described here comes from a study of blood T cell repertoires in COVID-19. Germline CDR1 and CDR2: SEHNR and FQNEAQ (reference sequence). The CDR3 runs 15 residues. V shed 5 bases and J shed 4 bases, with 17 bases lying between them. The method was immunoSEQ multiplex PCR; TCRdb's version includes in-frame clones alone and lacks a portion of them. The sample comprises some 6,000 clones, more than 70% of which are singletons, and less than 9% rests with the top ten. The origin of this receptor is a human donor in a cohort sampled during active COVID-19. The V call is TRBV7-9, the J call TRBJ1-2; D is possibly TRBD1 (6 bases). Sequencing was carried out using peripheral blood. The DNA for the CDR3 is TGTGCCAGCAGCCGACGGACAGAGACCCTCTATGGCTACACCTTC. Its translation is CASSRRTETLYGYTF.